The 27 T cell receptor beta chains listed next were all sequenced from one sample in a study of T-cell reconstitution after alpha-beta-depleted transplantation in children. Antigen specificity for these receptors is unknown. For TCRbeta, the library was prepared with unique molecular identifiers. MiXCR, applied by TCRdb to the PCR reads, yields one record per CDR3 protein. The table shows some 300,000 distinct CDR3 sequences, with approximately 7.3% occurring only once. The study's findings and limits: T-cell counts and diversity were attributed mostly to newly produced T cells one year after transplant.

The material was peripheral blood, obtained 360 days after TCRalphabeta/CD19-depleted stem cell transplant. These receptors originate from a female patient between 2 and 15 years old who had a stem cell transplant for Fanconi anemia, so the T cells may come from the graft donor.

Remarks on this clonotype: This is likely a read error, given that the CDR3 carries no conserved phenylalanine or tryptophan at its end. No DNA is shown, since the ends of the CDR3 on it are uncertain; the CDR3 is the one TCRdb lists. The rearrangement uses TRBV6-1 and TRBJ1-2; TRBD1, the table's D call, lacks a check against the DNA. CDR1 is MNHNS, CDR2 SASEGT, per germline. 14 amino acids form the CDR3, both terminal residues included. CDR3 amino acids: CATRWAASDYGYTC.

The chain is built from TRBV6-5 and TRBJ1-6; unclear D gene. The V gene lost 0 bases and the J gene lost 7 bases, with 10 bases spanning the gap. CDR1 is MNHEY, CDR2 SVGAGI, per germline. This CDR3 comprises 15 residues. The CDR3 spells CASSYSCLLNSPLHF. The CDR3 DNA sequence: TGTGCCAGCAGTTACTCGTGTCTCTTGAATTCACCCCTCCACTTT.

CDR3 amino acids: CSVDQRDRVSTEAFF. Here the CDR3 DNA reads TGCAGCGTTGATCAGAGGGACAGGGTAAGCACTGAAGCTTTCTTT. The V gene is TRBV29-1, the J gene TRBJ1-1, with 9 bases aligning to TRBD1. Germline V gene data show CDR1 as SQVTM and CDR2 as ANQGSEA. The CDR3 is 15 residues long. V shed 3 bases and J 4 bases; nucleotides not matched to a gene: 9.

This clonotype was counted at least ten times. The chain uses TRBV7-8 and TRBJ1-1, with unresolved D. V was trimmed by 1 base and J by 8 bases, leaving 5 bases between them. This CDR3 is 11 amino acids long. Germline V lookup: CDR1 SGHVS, CDR2 FQNEAQ. The CDR3 nucleotides are TGTGCCAGCAGCTTAGAGGTGGAAGCTTTCTTT. Its protein product is CASSLEVEAFF.

This clonotype was picked up many times. The V and J genes are TRBV5-1 and TRBJ2-5; D possibly corresponds to TRBD1 (6 bases). The V gene lost 4 bases and the J gene lost 7 bases, with 23 bases spanning the gap. The CDR3 is made up of 16 amino acids. The germline V gene encodes CDR1 SGHRS and CDR2 YFSETQ. The CDR3 protein is CASSQDPQGLMGTQYF. CDR3 DNA sequence: TGCGCCAGCAGCCAGGACCCACAGGGCCTCATGGGGACCCAGTACTTC.

The sample holds many counts of this clonotype. V and J are TRBV12-3 or TRBV12-4 and TRBJ1-4, with D unresolved. This CDR3 is built from 13 residues. The germline V and J ends were trimmed by 1 base and 12 bases, with 12 bases remaining between them. The CDR3 DNA follows: TGTGCCAGCAGTTTAGAGGGTTGGAGTGAACTGTTTTTT. The encoded protein is CASSLEGWSELFF.

CDR3 in DNA: TGTGGCGCCAGTTATTTGGTGGAGGCACAAGGACTAGCGGGGACCTCAAGCTACGAGCAGTACTTC. As protein: CGASYLVEAQGLAGTSSYEQYF. This chain joins TRBV24-1 and TRBJ2-7; 12 positions match TRBD2. Per germline, CDR1 KGHDR and CDR2 SFDVKD. The CDR3 runs to 22 residues.

This clonotype has at least ten counts. The genes are TRBV15 and TRBJ1-2; TRBD1 is a possible D gene (6 bases). This CDR3 has 12 amino acids. Germline CDR1 reads LNHNV; CDR2 reads YYDKDF (reference sequence). The V end lost 4 bases, the J end lost 6 bases, and 9 bases lay between the germline ends. The CDR3 loop is CATSKGHDGYTF. Written as DNA, the CDR3 is TGTGCCACCAGCAAGGGACACGATGGCTACACCTTC. The full variable domain, completed using reference TRBV15 and TRBJ1-2, is DAMVIQNPRYQVTQFGKPVTLSCSQTLNHNVMYWYQQKSSQAPKLLFHYYDKDFNNEADTPDNFQSRRPNTSFCFLDIRSPGLGDTAMYLCATSKGHDGYTFGSGTRLTVV.

This clonotype was seen repeatedly, ten times or more. The J gene is TRBJ2-7, the V gene TRBV2; unclear D gene. The CDR3 length is 16 residues. The V gene's germline CDR1 is SNHLY and CDR2 FYNNEI. Trimming took 5 bases from V and 3 from J, leaving 20 bases between them. The CDR3 region is CASSPLPEDSHYEQYF. The CDR3 DNA reads TGTGCCAGCAGTCCCCTACCGGAAGACTCCCACTACGAGCAGTACTTC.

This clonotype was counted ten times or more. This sequence joins TRBV7-2 and TRBJ1-1; possibly TRBD1 for D (6 bases). The V end lost 3 bases, the J end lost 0 bases, and 14 bases lay between the germline ends. From germline, CDR1 is SGHTA and CDR2 FQGNSA. This CDR3 region has 16 residues. The DNA for the CDR3 is TGTGCCAGCAGCTTCCTCACGACAGGCATGAACACTGAAGCTTTCTTT. Residues: CASSFLTTGMNTEAFF.

This clonotype has a count of ten or more. The V gene is TRBV6-5, the J gene TRBJ2-1, with D possibly being TRBD1 or TRBD2 (6 bases each). V lost 4 bases and J lost 8, with 15 bases in between. The CDR3 has 14 residues. The germline V gene encodes CDR1 MNHEY and CDR2 SVGAGI. CDR3 residues: CASSLRRGADEQFF. The CDR3 DNA is TGTGCCAGCAGTTTGCGTAGGGGGGCCGATGAGCAGTTCTTC.

This clonotype was counted between two and nine times. V usage is TRBV28 and J usage is TRBJ1-4, with 7 bases lining up with TRBD1. CDR3 length: 16 amino acids. Trimming at V came to 7 bases and at J to 10 bases, leaving 18 bases not matched to a gene. Germline V CDR1 and CDR2: MDHEN, SYDVKM. The chain's CDR3 is CASNVGQLGTYGKLFF. CDR3 in DNA: TGTGCCAGCAACGTGGGACAGCTGGGGACCTATGGAAAACTGTTTTTT. Supplemented by reference TRBV28 and TRBJ1-4, the full variable domain reads DVKVTQSSRYLVKRTGEKVFLECVQDMDHENMFWYRQDPGLGLRLIYFSYDVKMKEKGDIPEGYSVSREKKERFSLILESASTNQTSMYLCASNVGQLGTYGKLFFGSGTQLSVL.

This clonotype was counted many times. The chain combines TRBV28 with TRBJ2-5, with 9 bases lining up with TRBD2. The CDR3 is 13 amino acids. From germline, CDR1 is MDHEN and CDR2 SYDVKM. V lost 2 bases to trimming and J lost 5 bases; unmatched junction nucleotides: 0. The CDR3 loop reads CASSLSGRETQYF. The DNA of the CDR3 is TGTGCCAGCAGTTTAAGCGGGAGGGAGACCCAGTACTTC.

There are many counts of this clonotype. V is TRBV3-1 and J is TRBJ2-7, with D possibly being TRBD1 (6 bases). Germline values: CDR1 LGHDT, CDR2 YNNKEL (reference sequence). This CDR3 spans 13 amino acids. V lost 3 bases to trimming and J lost 7 bases, with 13 bases between them. The CDR3 sequence: CASSHKGGGEQYF. CDR3 bases: TGTGCCAGCAGCCATAAAGGGGGTGGAGAGCAGTACTTC.

The sample holds many counts of this clonotype. V is TRBV9 and J is TRBJ2-1; 8 bases align to TRBD1. Germline V lookup: CDR1 SGDLS, CDR2 YYNGEE. The trim removed 5 bases at V and 4 bases at J, leaving 8 bases unmatched. The CDR3 runs to 15 residues. This chain's CDR3 is CASSPTGDFYNEQFF. DNA for the CDR3: TGTGCCAGCAGTCCGACAGGGGACTTTTACAATGAGCAGTTCTTC.

This clonotype was detected many times. J is TRBJ1-1 and V is TRBV3-1; D call uncertain. Germline CDR1 is LGHDT and CDR2 is YNNKEL (reference sequence). The V gene lost 6 bases and the J gene lost 3 bases, with 11 bases spanning the gap. The CDR3 is 13 residues long. CDR3 DNA: TGTGCCAGCAGACGGATTGGGGACACTGAAGCTTTCTTT. This encodes CASRRIGDTEAFF.

This clonotype was detected many times. This rearrangement joins TRBV29-1 to TRBJ1-1; the match to TRBD1 covers 10 bases. Germline CDR1 and CDR2: SQVTM and ANQGSEA. V lost 6 bases, J lost 11 bases, and 15 bases stayed unmatched. The CDR3 extends over 14 amino acids. CDR3: CSVVGQGLLLNAFF. In DNA form, the CDR3 reads TGCAGCGTGGTGGGACAGGGGCTACTCCTGAATGCTTTCTTT.

A few counts support this clonotype. The chain recombines TRBV14 with TRBJ2-1; 8 nucleotides line up with TRBD2. Germline CDR1 is SGHDN and CDR2 is FVKESK. V lost 0 bases and J lost 6; bases outside the gene matches: 13. CDR3 length: 18 amino acids. CDR3 in DNA: TGTGCCAGCAGCCAAGACCTACCGGGACTAGGGGCTTCCAATGAGCAGTTCTTC. It encodes CASSQDLPGLGASNEQFF. The variable domain in full, completed from reference TRBV14 and TRBJ2-1, reads EAGVTQFPSHSVIEKGQTVTLRCDPISGHDNLYWYRRVMGKEIKFLLHFVKESKQDESGMPNNRFLAERTGGTYSTLKVQPAELEDSGVYFCASSQDLPGLGASNEQFFGPGTRLTVL.

This clonotype was seen ten or more times. This chain connects TRBV20-1 to TRBJ2-5; TRBD2 matches at 9 bases. The CDR3 consists of 14 residues. The V segment lost 3 bases and the J segment 5 bases; nucleotides outside the gene matches: 7. The V gene's germline CDR1 is DFQATT and CDR2 SNEGSKA (reference sequence). The CDR3 bases are TGCAGTGCTAGCTCTAGCGGGGCGGTGGAGACCCAGTACTTC. Its protein product is CSASSSGAVETQYF.

This clonotype was observed a few times. The chain is built from TRBV20-1 and TRBJ2-7; TRBD1 aligns across 9 bases. The trim removed 6 bases at V and 6 bases at J, leaving 9 bases unmatched. The CDR3 extends over 13 amino acids. The germline CDR1 and CDR2 sequences are DFQATT and SNEGSKA (reference sequence). The CDR3 reads CSAIDRGFVEQYF. The CDR3 coding sequence is TGCAGTGCCATCGACAGGGGGTTCGTCGAGCAGTACTTC.

This clonotype was seen repeatedly, ten times or more. This chain uses TRBV25-1 with TRBJ2-1, with D unresolved. Germline V lookup: CDR1 MGHDK, CDR2 SYGVNS. There are 15 residues in the CDR3. V was cut by 3 bases and J by 4 bases, with 13 bases left in between. As DNA, the CDR3 is TGTGCCAGCAGTGAGCGAATCTCTGTATACAATGAGCAGTTCTTC. Translating gives CASSERISVYNEQFF.

This clonotype has a handful of counts. The genes are TRBV6-1 and TRBJ2-3; 7 nucleotides match TRBD1. CDR1 is MNHNS and CDR2 is SASEGT in the germline V gene. The CDR3 extends over 15 amino acids. Trimming took 3 bases from V and 1 from J; bases not matched to a gene: 4. DNA for the CDR3: TGTGCCAGCAGTGACTACAGGGGACGCACAGATACGCAGTATTTT. Protein product: CASSDYRGRTDTQYF.

This clonotype was counted many times. The CDR3 bases are TGCAGCGTTGCGACTAGTTTATACAATGAGCAGTTCTTC. This sequence encodes CSVATSLYNEQFF. J is TRBJ2-1 and V is TRBV29-1; TRBD2 is a possible D gene (6 bases). Trimming pared 4 bases from V and 4 bases from J, leaving 11 bases between. The CDR3 is made up of 13 amino acids. CDR1 is SQVTM, CDR2 ANQGSEA, per germline.

The V gene is TRBV7-9, the J gene TRBJ2-2; D might be TRBD1 (5 bases). V lost 6 bases to trimming and J lost 2 bases, with 10 bases between them. This CDR3 is built from 14 residues. Germline CDR1 reads SEHNR; CDR2 reads FQNEAQ (reference sequence). The DNA for the CDR3 is TGTGCCAGCAGGGGGCAACCAAACACCGGGGAGCTGTTTTTT. Its protein product is CASRGQPNTGELFF.

The chain combines TRBV7-2 with TRBJ2-5, with 14 bases matching TRBD2. There are 14 residues in the CDR3. Losses at the gene ends were 4 bases for V and 7 bases for J; bases not matched to a gene: 2. Germline V gives CDR1 SGHTA, CDR2 FQGNSA. CDR3 region: CASSWTSGRRTQYF. The CDR3 DNA reads TGTGCCAGCAGCTGGACTAGCGGGAGGAGGACCCAGTACTTC.

There are a few counts of this clonotype. The chain joins TRBV4-1 to TRBJ2-2; no definite D call. Trimming left V 2 bases short and J 6 bases short, with 10 bases between. The germline gives CDR1 MGHRA, CDR2 YSYEKL. The CDR3 is 14 amino acids. The CDR3: CASSQFDSAGELFF. For the CDR3, the DNA is TGCGCCAGCAGCCAATTCGACTCGGCCGGGGAGCTGTTTTTT.

This clonotype was observed a few times. The chain uses TRBV5-6 and TRBJ2-5; D remains unclear. The CDR3 length is 13 residues. The germline V and J ends were trimmed by 2 bases and 6 bases, with 11 bases remaining between them. From germline, CDR1 is SGHDT and CDR2 YYEEEE. CDR3 DNA sequence: TGTGCCAGCAGCTTAGCTCCCCTCCAGACCCAGTACTTC. Protein sequence: CASSLAPLQTQYF.